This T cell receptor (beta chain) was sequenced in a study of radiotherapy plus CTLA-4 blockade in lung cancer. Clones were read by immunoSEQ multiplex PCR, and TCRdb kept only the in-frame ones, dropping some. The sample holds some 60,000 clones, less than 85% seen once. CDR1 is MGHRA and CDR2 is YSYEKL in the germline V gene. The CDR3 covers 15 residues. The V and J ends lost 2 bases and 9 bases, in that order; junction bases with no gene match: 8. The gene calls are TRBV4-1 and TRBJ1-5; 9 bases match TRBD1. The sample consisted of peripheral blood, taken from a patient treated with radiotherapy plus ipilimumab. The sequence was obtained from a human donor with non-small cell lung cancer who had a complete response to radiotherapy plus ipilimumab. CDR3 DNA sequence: TGCGCCAGCAGCCAATCGGGACAGGGAAATGGGCCCCAGCATTTT. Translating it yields CASSQSGQGNGPQHF.